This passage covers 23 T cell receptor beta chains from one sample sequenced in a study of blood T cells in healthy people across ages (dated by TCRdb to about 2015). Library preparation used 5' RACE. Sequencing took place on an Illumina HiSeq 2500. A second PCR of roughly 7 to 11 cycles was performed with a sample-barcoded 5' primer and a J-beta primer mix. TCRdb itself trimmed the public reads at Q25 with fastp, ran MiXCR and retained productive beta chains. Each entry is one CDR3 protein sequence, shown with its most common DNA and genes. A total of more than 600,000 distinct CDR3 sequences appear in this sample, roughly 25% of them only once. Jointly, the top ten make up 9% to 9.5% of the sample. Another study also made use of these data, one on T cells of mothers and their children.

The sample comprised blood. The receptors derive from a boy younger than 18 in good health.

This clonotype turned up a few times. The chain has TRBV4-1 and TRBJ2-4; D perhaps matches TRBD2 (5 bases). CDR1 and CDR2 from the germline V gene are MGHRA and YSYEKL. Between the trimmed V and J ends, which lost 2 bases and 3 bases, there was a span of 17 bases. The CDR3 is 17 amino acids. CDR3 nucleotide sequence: TGCGCCAGCAGCCAACATTTTGAGGGTTTAATCAAAAACATTCAGTACTTC. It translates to CASSQHFEGLIKNIQYF.

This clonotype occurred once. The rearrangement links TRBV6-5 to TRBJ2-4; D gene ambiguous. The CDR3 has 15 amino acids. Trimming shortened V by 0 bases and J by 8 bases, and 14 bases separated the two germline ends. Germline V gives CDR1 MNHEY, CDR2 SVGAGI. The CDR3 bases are TGTGCCAGCAGTTACTCACGGACCCCCTGGGACATTCAGTACTTC. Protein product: CASSYSRTPWDIQYF.

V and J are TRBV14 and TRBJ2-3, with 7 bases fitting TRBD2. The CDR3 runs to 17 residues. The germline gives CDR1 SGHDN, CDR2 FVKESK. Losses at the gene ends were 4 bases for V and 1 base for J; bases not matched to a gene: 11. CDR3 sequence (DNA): TGTGCCAGCAGCCGTACCAAGAGCGGGACTCGCACAGATACGCAGTATTTT. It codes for CASSRTKSGTRTDTQYF.

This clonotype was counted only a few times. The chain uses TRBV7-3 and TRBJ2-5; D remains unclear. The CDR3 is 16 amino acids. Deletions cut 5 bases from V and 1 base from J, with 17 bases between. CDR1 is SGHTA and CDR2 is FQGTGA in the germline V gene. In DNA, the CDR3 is TGTGCCAGCAGCCCAGAAGGCCCCGGAACCCAAGAGACCCAGTACTTC. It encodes CASSPEGPGTQETQYF.

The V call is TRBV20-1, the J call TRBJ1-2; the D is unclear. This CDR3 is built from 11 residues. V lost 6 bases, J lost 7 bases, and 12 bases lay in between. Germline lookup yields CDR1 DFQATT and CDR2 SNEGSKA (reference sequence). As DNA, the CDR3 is TGCAGTGCCAGGTGGCAGAGTGGCTACACCTTC. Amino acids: CSARWQSGYTF.

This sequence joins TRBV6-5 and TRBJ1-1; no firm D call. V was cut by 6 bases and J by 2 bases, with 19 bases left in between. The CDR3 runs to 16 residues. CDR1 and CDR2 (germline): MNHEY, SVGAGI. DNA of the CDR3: TGTGCCAGCAGGCTCCTTACCGGACGGAGTAACACTGAAGCTTTCTTT. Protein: CASRLLTGRSNTEAFF.

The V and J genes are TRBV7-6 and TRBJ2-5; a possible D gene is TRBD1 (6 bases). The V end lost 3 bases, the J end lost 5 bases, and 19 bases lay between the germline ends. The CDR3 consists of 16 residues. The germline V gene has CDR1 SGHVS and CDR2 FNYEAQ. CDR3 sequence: CASSFLVQGVMETQYF. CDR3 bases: TGTGCCAGCAGCTTTCTGGTACAGGGCGTAATGGAGACCCAGTACTTC.

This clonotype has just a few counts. The CDR3 here is CSAGQGAYTYEQYF. In DNA, the CDR3 is TGCAGTGCGGGACAGGGGGCCTATACCTACGAGCAGTACTTC. J is TRBJ2-7 and V is TRBV20-1, with TRBD1 identical over 12 bases. The junction had 5 bases not matched to a gene; V was cut back by 6 bases and J by 2 bases. The germline V gene has CDR1 DFQATT and CDR2 SNEGSKA (reference sequence). This CDR3 has 14 amino acids.

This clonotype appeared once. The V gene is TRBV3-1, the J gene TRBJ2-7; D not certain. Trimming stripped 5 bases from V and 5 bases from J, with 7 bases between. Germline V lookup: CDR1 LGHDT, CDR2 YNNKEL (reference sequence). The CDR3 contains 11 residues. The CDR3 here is CASSAANEQYF. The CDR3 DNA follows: TGTGCCAGCAGCGCGGCGAACGAGCAGTACTTC.

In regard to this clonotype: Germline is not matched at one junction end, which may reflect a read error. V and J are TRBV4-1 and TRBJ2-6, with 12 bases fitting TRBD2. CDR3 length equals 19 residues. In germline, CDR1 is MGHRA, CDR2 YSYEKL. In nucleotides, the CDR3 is TGCGCCAGCACCCGAGGACTAGCGGGAACCAGCTCTAGGGCCAACGTCCTGACTTTC. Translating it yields CASTRGLAGTSSRANVLTF.

CDR3 residues: CSVDESGISGEQFF. In DNA, the CDR3 is TGCAGCGTTGACGAATCCGGGATCTCGGGTGAGCAGTTCTTC. J is TRBJ2-1 and V is TRBV29-1, with D possibly TRBD2 on 5 matching bases. Per the germline V gene, CDR1 is SQVTM and CDR2 is ANQGSEA. The germline V and J ends were trimmed by 3 bases and 9 bases, with 18 bases remaining between them. The length of the CDR3 is 14 residues.

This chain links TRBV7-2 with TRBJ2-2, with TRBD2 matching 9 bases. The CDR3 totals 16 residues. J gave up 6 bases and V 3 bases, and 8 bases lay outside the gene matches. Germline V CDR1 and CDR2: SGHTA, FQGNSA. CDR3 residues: CASSFSGSLKSGELFF. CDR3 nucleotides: TGTGCCAGCAGCTTTAGCGGGAGCCTAAAATCCGGGGAGCTGTTTTTT.

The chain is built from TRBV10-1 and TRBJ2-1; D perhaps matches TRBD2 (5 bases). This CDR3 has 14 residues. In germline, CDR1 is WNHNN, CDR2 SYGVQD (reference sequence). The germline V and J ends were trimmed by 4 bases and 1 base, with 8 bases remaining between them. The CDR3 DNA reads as TGCGCCAGCAGTGCTCTAGCTTCCTACAATGAGCAGTTCTTC. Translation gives CASSALASYNEQFF.

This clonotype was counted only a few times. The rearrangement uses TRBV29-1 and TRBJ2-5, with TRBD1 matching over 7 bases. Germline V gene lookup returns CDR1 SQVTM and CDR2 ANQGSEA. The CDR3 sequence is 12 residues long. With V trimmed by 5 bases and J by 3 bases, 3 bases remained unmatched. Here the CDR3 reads CSVHRGKETQYF. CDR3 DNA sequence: TGCAGCGTTCACAGGGGTAAAGAGACCCAGTACTTC.

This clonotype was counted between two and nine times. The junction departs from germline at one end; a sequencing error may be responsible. The CDR3 is CAGRHGGSGSYEQFF. CDR3 nucleotides: TGTGCCGGCAGACATGGGGGGAGCGGGTCCTATGAGCAGTTCTTC. The chain has TRBV3-1 and TRBJ2-1, with a possible D match to TRBD2 (6 bases). Looked up from germline, CDR1 is LGHDT and CDR2 is YNNKEL (reference sequence). The CDR3 has 15 amino acids.

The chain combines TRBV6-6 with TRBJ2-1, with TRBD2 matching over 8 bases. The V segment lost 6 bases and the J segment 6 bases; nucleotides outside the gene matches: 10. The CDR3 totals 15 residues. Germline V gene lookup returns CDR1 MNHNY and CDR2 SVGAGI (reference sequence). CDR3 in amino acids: CASRPTIAGPNEQFF. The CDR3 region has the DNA TGTGCCAGCAGACCCACTATAGCGGGGCCCAATGAGCAGTTCTTC.

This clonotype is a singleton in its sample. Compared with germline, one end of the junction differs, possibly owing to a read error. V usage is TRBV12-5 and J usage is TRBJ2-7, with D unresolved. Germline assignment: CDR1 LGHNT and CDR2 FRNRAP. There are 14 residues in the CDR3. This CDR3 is CASGETGISYEQYF. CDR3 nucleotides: TGCGCTAGTGGTGAGACGGGCATCTCCTACGAGCAGTACTTC.

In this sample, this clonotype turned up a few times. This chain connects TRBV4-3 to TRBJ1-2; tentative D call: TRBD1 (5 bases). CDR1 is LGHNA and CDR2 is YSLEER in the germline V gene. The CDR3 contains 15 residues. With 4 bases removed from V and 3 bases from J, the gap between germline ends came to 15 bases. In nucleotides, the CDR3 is TGCGCCAGCAGCCCTCAAGGGGCCGCTCACTATGGCTACACCTTC. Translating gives CASSPQGAAHYGYTF.

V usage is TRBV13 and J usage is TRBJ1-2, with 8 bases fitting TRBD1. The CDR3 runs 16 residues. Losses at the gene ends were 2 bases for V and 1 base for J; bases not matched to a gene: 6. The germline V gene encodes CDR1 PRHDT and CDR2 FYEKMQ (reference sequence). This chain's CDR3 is CASSLSQGALNYGYTF. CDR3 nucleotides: TGTGCCAGCAGCTTATCCCAGGGGGCACTTAACTATGGCTACACCTTC.

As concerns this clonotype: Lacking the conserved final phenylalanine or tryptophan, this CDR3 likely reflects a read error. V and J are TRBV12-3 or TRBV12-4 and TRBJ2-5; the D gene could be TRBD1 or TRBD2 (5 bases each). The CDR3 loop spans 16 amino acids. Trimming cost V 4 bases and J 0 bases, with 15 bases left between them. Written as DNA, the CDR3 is TGTGCCAGCAGTTCGGGACGGAGAACGTACCAAGAGACCCAGTACCTC. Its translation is CASSSGRRTYQETQYL.

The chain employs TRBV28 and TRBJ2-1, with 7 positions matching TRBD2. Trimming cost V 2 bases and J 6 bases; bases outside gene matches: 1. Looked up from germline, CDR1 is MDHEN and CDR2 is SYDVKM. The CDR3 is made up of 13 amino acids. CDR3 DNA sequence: TGTGCCAGCAGTTTACAGCGGGGCAATGAGCAGTTCTTC. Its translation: CASSLQRGNEQFF.

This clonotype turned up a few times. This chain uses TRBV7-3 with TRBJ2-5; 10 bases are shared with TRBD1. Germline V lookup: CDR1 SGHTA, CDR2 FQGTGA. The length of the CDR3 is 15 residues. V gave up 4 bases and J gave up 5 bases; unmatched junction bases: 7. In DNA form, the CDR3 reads TGTGCCAGCAGCTCGAGACAGGGGGCTATGGAGACCCAGTACTTC. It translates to CASSSRQGAMETQYF.

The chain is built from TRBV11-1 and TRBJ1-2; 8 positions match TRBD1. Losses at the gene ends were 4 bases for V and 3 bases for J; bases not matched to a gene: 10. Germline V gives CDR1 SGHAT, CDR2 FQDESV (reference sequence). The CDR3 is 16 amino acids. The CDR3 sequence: CASSSGIAGGDYGYTF. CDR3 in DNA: TGTGCCAGCAGCTCGGGCATCGCAGGGGGCGACTATGGCTACACCTTC.